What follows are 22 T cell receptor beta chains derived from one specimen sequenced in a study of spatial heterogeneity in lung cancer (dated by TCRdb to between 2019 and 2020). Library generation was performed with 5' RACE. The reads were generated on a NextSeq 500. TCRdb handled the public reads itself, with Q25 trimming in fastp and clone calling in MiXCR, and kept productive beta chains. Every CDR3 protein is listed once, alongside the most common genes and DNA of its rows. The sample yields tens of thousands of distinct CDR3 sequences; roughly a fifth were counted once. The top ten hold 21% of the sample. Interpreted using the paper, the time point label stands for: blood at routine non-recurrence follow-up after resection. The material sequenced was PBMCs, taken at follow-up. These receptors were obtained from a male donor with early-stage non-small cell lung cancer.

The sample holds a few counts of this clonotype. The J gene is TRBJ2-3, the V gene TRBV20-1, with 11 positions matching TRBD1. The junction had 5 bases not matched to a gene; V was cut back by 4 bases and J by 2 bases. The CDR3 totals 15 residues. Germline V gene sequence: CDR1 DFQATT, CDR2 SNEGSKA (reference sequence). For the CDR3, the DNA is TGCAGTGCTAATTTCGGACAGGGGGCCACAGATACGCAGTATTTT. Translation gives CSANFGQGATDTQYF.

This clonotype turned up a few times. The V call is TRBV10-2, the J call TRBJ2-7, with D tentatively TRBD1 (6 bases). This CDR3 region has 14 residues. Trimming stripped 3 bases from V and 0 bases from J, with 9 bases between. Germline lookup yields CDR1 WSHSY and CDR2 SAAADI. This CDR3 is CASSDRGDSYEQYV. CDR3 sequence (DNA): TGCGCCAGCAGTGACAGGGGCGACTCCTACGAGCAGTACGTC.

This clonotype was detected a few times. The CDR3 loop reads CASSQEMGGKFF. The CDR3, as DNA: TGTGCCAGCAGCCAAGAGATGGGGGGAAAGTTCTTC. The chain carries TRBV3-1 and TRBJ2-1, with a tentative D call TRBD2 (6 bases). V shed 0 bases and J shed 14 bases, with 11 bases lying between them. This CDR3 has 12 residues. Germline CDR1 LGHDT, CDR2 YNNKEL (reference sequence).

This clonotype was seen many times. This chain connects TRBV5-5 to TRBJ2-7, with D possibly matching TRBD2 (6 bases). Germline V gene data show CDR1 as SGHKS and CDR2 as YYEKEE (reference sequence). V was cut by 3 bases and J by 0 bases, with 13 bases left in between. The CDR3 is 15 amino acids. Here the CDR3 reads CASSWRGEISYEQYF. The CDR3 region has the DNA TGTGCCAGCAGCTGGCGCGGGGAAATCTCCTACGAGCAGTACTTC.

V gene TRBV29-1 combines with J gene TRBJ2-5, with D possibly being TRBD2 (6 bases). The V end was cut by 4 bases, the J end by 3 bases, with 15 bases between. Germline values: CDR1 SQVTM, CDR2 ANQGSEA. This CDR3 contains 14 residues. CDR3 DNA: TGCAGCGTTGTAGGGCGGAGGGTGGAAGAGACCCAGTACTTC. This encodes CSVVGRRVEETQYF.

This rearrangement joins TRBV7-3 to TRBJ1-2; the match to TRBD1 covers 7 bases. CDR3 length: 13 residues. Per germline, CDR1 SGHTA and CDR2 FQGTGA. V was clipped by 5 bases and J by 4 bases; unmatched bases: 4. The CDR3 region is CASSQGQRYGYTF. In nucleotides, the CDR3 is TGTGCCAGCAGCCAGGGACAGCGCTATGGCTACACCTTC.

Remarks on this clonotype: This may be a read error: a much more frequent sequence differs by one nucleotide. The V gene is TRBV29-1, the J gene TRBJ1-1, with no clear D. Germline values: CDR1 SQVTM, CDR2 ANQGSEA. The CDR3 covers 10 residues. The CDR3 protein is CSGGGTGAFF. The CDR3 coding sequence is TGCAGCGGCGGCGGCACTGGAGCTTTCTTT.

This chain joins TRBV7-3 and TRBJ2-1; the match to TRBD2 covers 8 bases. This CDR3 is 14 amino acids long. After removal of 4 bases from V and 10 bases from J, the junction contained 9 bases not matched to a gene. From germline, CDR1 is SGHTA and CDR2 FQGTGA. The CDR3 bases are TGTGCCAGCAGCTATCAAGCGGGAGCCAGGGAGCAGTTCTTC. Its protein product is CASSYQAGAREQFF.

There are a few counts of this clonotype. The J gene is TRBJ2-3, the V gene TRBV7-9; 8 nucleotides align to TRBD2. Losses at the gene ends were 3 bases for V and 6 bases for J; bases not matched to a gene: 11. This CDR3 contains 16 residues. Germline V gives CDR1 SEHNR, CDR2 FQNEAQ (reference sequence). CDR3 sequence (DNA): TGTGCCAGCAGCTTTCTGGCAGCGGGGGTCCGGGATACGCAGTATTTT. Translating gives CASSFLAAGVRDTQYF.

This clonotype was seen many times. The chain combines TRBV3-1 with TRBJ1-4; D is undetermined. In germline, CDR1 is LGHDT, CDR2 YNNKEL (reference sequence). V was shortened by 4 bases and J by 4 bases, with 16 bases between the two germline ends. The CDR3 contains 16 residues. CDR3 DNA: TGTGCCAGCAGCCCGTTCCGAACGGGGAATAATGAAAAACTGTTTTTT. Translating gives CASSPFRTGNNEKLFF.

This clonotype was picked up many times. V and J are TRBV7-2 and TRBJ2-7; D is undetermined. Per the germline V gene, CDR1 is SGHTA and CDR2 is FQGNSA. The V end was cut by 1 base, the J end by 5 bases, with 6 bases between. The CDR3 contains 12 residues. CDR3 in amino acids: CASSLGTDEQYV. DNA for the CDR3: TGTGCCAGCAGCTTAGGGACGGACGAGCAGTACGTC.

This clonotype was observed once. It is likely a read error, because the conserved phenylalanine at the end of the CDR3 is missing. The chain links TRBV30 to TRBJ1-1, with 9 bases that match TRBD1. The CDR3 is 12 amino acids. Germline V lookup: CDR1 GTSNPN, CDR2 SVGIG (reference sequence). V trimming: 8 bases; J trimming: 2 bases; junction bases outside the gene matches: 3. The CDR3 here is CAGTGSNTEAFL. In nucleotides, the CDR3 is TGTGCCGGGACAGGGAGTAACACTGAAGCTTTCTTA.

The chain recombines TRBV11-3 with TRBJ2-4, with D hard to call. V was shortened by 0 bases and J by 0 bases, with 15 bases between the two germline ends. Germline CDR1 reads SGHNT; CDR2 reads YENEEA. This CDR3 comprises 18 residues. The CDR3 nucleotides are TGTGCCAGCAGCTTAGATCCGGACGGATCACTAGCCAAAAACATTCAGTACTTC. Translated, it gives CASSLDPDGSLAKNIQYF.

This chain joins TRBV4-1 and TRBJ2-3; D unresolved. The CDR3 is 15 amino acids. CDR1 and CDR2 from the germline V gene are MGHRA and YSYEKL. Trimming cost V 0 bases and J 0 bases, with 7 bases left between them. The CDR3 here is CASSQESPSTDTQYF. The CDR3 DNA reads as TGCGCCAGCAGCCAAGAATCGCCTAGCACAGATACGCAGTATTTT.

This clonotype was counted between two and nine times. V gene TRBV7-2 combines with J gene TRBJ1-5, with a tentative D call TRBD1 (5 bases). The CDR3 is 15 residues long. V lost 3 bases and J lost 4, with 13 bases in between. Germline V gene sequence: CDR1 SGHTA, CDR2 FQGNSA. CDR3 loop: CASSFAGGGNQPQHF. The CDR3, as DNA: TGTGCCAGCAGCTTCGCGGGGGGTGGAAATCAGCCCCAGCATTTT.

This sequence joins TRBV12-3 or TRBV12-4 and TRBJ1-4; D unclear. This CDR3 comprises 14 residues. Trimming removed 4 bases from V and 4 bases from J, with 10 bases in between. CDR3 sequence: CASSSAGFNEKLFF. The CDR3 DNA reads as TGTGCCAGCAGTTCCGCGGGATTTAATGAAAAACTGTTTTTT.

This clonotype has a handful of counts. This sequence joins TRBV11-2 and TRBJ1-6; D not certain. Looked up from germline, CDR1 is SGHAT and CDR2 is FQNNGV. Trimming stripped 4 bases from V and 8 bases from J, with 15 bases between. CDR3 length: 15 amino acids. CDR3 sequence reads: CASSSQAIRDSPLHF. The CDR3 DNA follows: TGTGCCAGCAGCTCGCAGGCGATACGGGATTCACCCCTCCACTTT.

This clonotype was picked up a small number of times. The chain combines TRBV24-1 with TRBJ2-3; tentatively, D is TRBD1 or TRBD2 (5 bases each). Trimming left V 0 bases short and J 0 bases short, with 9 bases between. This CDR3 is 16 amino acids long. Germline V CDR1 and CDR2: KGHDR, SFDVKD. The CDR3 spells CATSDLGTGSTDTQYF. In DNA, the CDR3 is TGTGCCACCAGTGATTTGGGGACGGGGAGCACAGATACGCAGTATTTT.

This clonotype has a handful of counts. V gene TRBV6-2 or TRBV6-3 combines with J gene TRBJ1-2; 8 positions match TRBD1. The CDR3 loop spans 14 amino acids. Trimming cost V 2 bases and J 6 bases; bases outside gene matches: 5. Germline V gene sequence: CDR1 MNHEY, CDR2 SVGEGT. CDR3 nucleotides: TGTGCCAGCAGTTACCGGCGGACAGGGCATGGCTACACCTTC. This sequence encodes CASSYRRTGHGYTF.

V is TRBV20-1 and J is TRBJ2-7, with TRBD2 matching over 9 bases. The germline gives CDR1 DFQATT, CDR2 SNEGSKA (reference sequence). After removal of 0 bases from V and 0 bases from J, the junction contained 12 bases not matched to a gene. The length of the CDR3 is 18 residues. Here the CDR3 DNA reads TGCAGTGCTAGAGATCGAAGTCGGGCTAGCGGGAACTCCTACGAGCAGTACTTC. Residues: CSARDRSRASGNSYEQYF.

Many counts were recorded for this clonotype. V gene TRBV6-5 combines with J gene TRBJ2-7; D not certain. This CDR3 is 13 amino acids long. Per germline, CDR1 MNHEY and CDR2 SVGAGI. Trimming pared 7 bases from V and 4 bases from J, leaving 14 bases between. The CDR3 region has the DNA TGTGCCAGCACCCAACAGAACGGTTACGAGCAGTACTTC. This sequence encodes CASTQQNGYEQYF.

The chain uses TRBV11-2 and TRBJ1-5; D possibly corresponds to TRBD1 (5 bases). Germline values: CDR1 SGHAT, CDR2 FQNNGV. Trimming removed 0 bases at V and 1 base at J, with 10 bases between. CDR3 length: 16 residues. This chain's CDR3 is CASSLDGRASNQPQHF. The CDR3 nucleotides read TGTGCCAGCAGCTTAGATGGCAGGGCGAGCAATCAGCCCCAGCATTTT.